These 26 T cell receptor beta chains share one sample of origin, sequenced in a study of Ad26.COV2.S vaccination and SARS-CoV-2 variants. Noted treatment: some 20 received Ad26.COV2.S at low or high dose, single or two shots; five or six received placebo; per-sample allocation not given. Collection of the samples took place on day 63 after the first injection of vaccine or placebo. The repertoire was sequenced with immunoSEQ multiplex PCR; TCRdb's copy has only in-frame clones and lacks some. Altogether around 320,000 clones are present, about 86% being singletons, with the ten largest covering around 2%. The sample consisted of peripheral blood, taken in a trial of Ad26.COV2.S vaccine versus placebo. These TCRs come from a person aged 18-60 years who received the Ad26.COV2.S COVID-19 vaccine or a placebo.

V and J are TRBV7-3 and TRBJ2-2; 12 bases line up with TRBD2. CDR3 length equals 16 residues. Looked up from germline, CDR1 is SGHTA and CDR2 is FQGTGA. V lost 4 bases, J lost 5 bases, and 5 bases stayed unmatched. DNA of the CDR3: TGTGCCAGCAGCTCCGGACTAGCGGGGTGGACCGGGGAGCTGTTTTTT. It translates to CASSSGLAGWTGELFF.

The CDR3, as DNA: TGTGCCAGCTCTGAGGGGATTAGCGGTAACGAGCAGTACTTC. Its translation: CASSEGISGNEQYF. The chain combines TRBV18 with TRBJ2-7, with a possible D match to TRBD2 (6 bases). CDR1 is KGHSH, CDR2 LQKENI, per germline. The CDR3 covers 14 residues. The V end lost 6 bases, the J end lost 5 bases, and 17 bases lay between the germline ends.

This clone was observed a handful of times. The V and J genes are TRBV7-2 and TRBJ2-2, with a weak D call TRBD2 (6 bases). Between the trimmed V and J ends, which lost 3 bases and 2 bases, there was a span of 13 bases. Germline V gene sequence: CDR1 SGHTA, CDR2 FQGNSA. There are 16 residues in the CDR3. The DNA for the CDR3 is TGTGCCAGCAGCTTCTTGGGAGCGGGTAACACCGGGGAGCTGTTTTTT. This sequence encodes CASSFLGAGNTGELFF.

The V gene is TRBV28, the J gene TRBJ1-2; D gene uncertain. Between the trimmed V and J ends, which lost 3 bases and 3 bases, there was a span of 11 bases. Germline V lookup: CDR1 MDHEN, CDR2 SYDVKM. This CDR3 comprises 14 residues. The CDR3 sequence: CASSLGNGDYGYTF. CDR3 DNA: TGTGCCAGCAGTTTGGGAAATGGGGACTATGGCTACACCTTC.

The J gene is TRBJ2-1, the V gene TRBV5-1, with TRBD1 matching 10 bases. Trimming took 4 bases from V and 8 from J; bases not matched to a gene: 12. CDR1 and CDR2 from the germline V gene are SGHRS and YFSETQ. The CDR3 extends over 16 amino acids. CDR3 protein: CASSPRDRGPYDEQFF. CDR3 DNA: TGCGCCAGCAGCCCACGCGACAGGGGGCCTTACGATGAGCAGTTCTTC.

The chain combines TRBV9 with TRBJ2-1; D not resolved. The CDR3 length is 12 residues. CDR1 is SGDLS, CDR2 YYNGEE, per germline. V was trimmed by 1 base and J by 8 bases, leaving 7 bases between them. The CDR3 is CASSVRFDEQFF. Here the CDR3 DNA reads TGTGCCAGCAGCGTAAGGTTTGATGAGCAGTTCTTC.

CDR3 protein: CASGPTGTEAFF. CDR3 coding DNA: TGCGCCAGCGGTCCCACCGGGACTGAAGCTTTCTTT. The chain links TRBV5-1 to TRBJ1-1; no definite D call. V lost 7 bases and J lost 5, with 12 bases in between. Germline CDR1 reads SGHRS; CDR2 reads YFSETQ. This CDR3 is built from 12 residues.

The chain links TRBV18 to TRBJ1-1, with 7 positions matching TRBD1. J gave up 1 base and V 4 bases, and 3 bases lay outside the gene matches. CDR1 is KGHSH, CDR2 LQKENI, per germline. The CDR3 covers 14 residues. CDR3 DNA: TGTGCCAGCTCACTGGGGACAGCGAACACTGAAGCTTTCTTT. Translating gives CASSLGTANTEAFF.

The J gene is TRBJ2-3, the V gene TRBV6-2 or TRBV6-3; no clear D. V dropped 0 bases and J dropped 1 base, with 11 bases sitting between them. Germline-derived CDR1 and CDR2 are MNHEY and SVGEGT. CDR3 size: 16 residues. CDR3 DNA: TGTGCCAGCAGTTACTCCTTCACTGGAGGCACAGATACGCAGTATTTT. Translation gives CASSYSFTGGTDTQYF.

V usage is TRBV19 and J usage is TRBJ1-5; 9 bases are shared with TRBD1. V dropped 6 bases and J dropped 7; count of bases not matched to a gene: 10. The CDR3 length is 15 residues. Per germline, CDR1 LNHDA and CDR2 SQIVND (reference sequence). The CDR3 DNA follows: TGTGCCAGTAGGGGGACAGGGCTCCCAGGGCAGCCCCAGCATTTT. Translation gives CASRGTGLPGQPQHF.

The chain has TRBV30 and TRBJ1-2, with D uncertain. CDR1 and CDR2 from the germline V gene are GTSNPN and SVGIG (reference sequence). The CDR3 extends over 15 amino acids. V dropped 3 bases and J dropped 5 bases, with 19 bases sitting between them. CDR3 protein: CAWRPTLIPLYGYTF. CDR3 DNA: TGTGCCTGGAGGCCAACGTTAATCCCCCTGTATGGCTACACCTTC.

The chain couples TRBV30 to TRBJ1-2; 10 bases match TRBD1. Germline V CDR1 and CDR2: GTSNPN, SVGIG (reference sequence). The CDR3 length is 16 residues. Trimming took 4 bases from V and 1 from J; bases not matched to a gene: 9. The CDR3: CAWISRDRGLNYGYTF. CDR3 nucleotides: TGTGCCTGGATCAGCCGGGACAGGGGCCTTAACTATGGCTACACCTTC.

The genes are TRBV9 and TRBJ1-1; TRBD1 matches at 10 bases. The ends lost 3 bases at V and 4 bases at J; junction bases unmatched: 6. The CDR3 sequence is 15 residues long. CDR1 and CDR2 (germline): SGDLS, YYNGEE. The CDR3 sequence: CASSAPDRGPTEAFF. In nucleotides, the CDR3 is TGTGCCAGCAGCGCACCCGACAGGGGGCCCACTGAAGCTTTCTTT.

This chain joins TRBV9 and TRBJ2-5; TRBD2 matches 8 bases. The ends lost 4 bases at V and 6 bases at J; junction bases unmatched: 2. CDR3 length: 12 amino acids. CDR1 and CDR2 from the germline V gene are SGDLS and YYNGEE. The CDR3 reads CASSRGGKTQYF. CDR3 in DNA: TGTGCCAGCAGCCGGGGGGGCAAGACCCAGTACTTC.

DNA for the CDR3: TGTGCCACCCGATGGTCAGATCTATGGCTATACACCTTC. It yields the protein CATRWSDLWLYTF. This chain uses TRBV6-5 with TRBJ1-2; D is uncertain. CDR1 is MNHEY, CDR2 SVGAGI, per germline. The CDR3 sequence is 13 residues long. The V and J ends lost 10 bases and 11 bases respectively, with 23 bases between them.

The chain uses TRBV18 and TRBJ1-1; 8 nucleotides agree with TRBD1. The CDR3 sequence is 15 residues long. The junction had 4 bases not matched to a gene; V was cut back by 0 bases and J by 4 bases. Germline V gene sequence: CDR1 KGHSH, CDR2 LQKENI. The DNA of the CDR3 is TGTGCCAGCTCACCACCCCAGGGGGCGAGCACTGAAGCTTTCTTT. Translated, it gives CASSPPQGASTEAFF.

In its sample, this clone was seen once. This rearrangement joins TRBV24-1 to TRBJ2-3; unclear D gene. Trimming left V 2 bases short and J 3 bases short, with 5 bases between. CDR1 is KGHDR, CDR2 SFDVKD, per germline. The CDR3 sequence is 13 residues long. The DNA of the CDR3 is TGTGCCACCAGTGATTCGCTTACAGATACGCAGTATTTT. It specifies CATSDSLTDTQYF.

This sequence joins TRBV5-8 and TRBJ2-3, with D tentatively TRBD2 (5 bases). Per germline, CDR1 SGHTS and CDR2 YDEGEE. V was pared by 1 base and J by 6 bases, with 15 bases between. The CDR3 covers 15 residues. The chain's CDR3 is CASSLSGIGSDTQYF. CDR3 coding DNA: TGTGCCAGCAGCTTGTCGGGGATCGGATCCGATACGCAGTATTTT.

The chain is built from TRBV30 and TRBJ2-2; D might be TRBD1 or TRBD2, each matching 6 bases. V was cut by 0 bases and J by 4 bases, with 12 bases left in between. The CDR3 consists of 15 residues. Germline assignment: CDR1 GTSNPN and CDR2 SVGIG (reference sequence). CDR3 residues: CAWSVGGTSTGELFF. DNA for the CDR3: TGTGCCTGGAGTGTAGGGGGGACAAGCACCGGGGAGCTGTTTTTT.

This sequence joins TRBV12-3 or TRBV12-4 and TRBJ1-1; D is ambiguous. The CDR3 length is 11 residues. V lost 3 bases, J lost 10 bases, and 9 bases lay in between. The CDR3 here is CASSFGVIAFF. In DNA, the CDR3 is TGTGCCAGCAGTTTCGGGGTGATAGCTTTCTTT.

J is TRBJ1-2 and V is TRBV12-3 or TRBV12-4, with TRBD1 as a possible D gene (6 bases). The V gene lost 6 bases and the J gene lost 6 bases, with 11 bases spanning the gap. This CDR3 is 12 amino acids long. Here the CDR3 reads CASSQGYDGYTF. The CDR3 bases are TGTGCCAGCAGCCAGGGGTATGATGGCTACACCTTC.

The genes are TRBV4-1 and TRBJ1-5; 7 bases align to TRBD1. This CDR3 has 13 amino acids. The trim removed 1 base at V and 9 bases at J, leaving 3 bases unmatched. The germline V gene has CDR1 MGHRA and CDR2 YSYEKL. DNA for the CDR3: TGCGCCAGCAGCCAAGCACAGGGGCGGCCCCAGCATTTT. Translated, it gives CASSQAQGRPQHF.

The V gene is TRBV5-6, the J gene TRBJ1-1; D unclear. This CDR3 has 13 amino acids. V lost 4 bases to trimming and J lost 4 bases, with 11 bases between them. The germline V gene has CDR1 SGHDT and CDR2 YYEEEE. The CDR3 DNA sequence: TGTGCCAGCAGCATTTGGGGAGGCACTGAAGCTTTCTTT. Amino acids: CASSIWGGTEAFF.

This clone was counted between two and nine times. This chain connects TRBV7-2 to TRBJ2-7; D ambiguous. In germline, CDR1 is SGHTA, CDR2 FQGNSA. Trimming shortened V by 1 base and J by 2 bases, and 6 bases separated the two germline ends. This CDR3 has 13 amino acids. The CDR3 sequence is CASSLETAYEQYF. DNA for the CDR3: TGTGCCAGCAGCTTAGAGACCGCCTACGAGCAGTACTTC.

This clone was recorded only once. This chain connects TRBV30 to TRBJ2-5; 9 bases align to TRBD2. The germline V gene encodes CDR1 GTSNPN and CDR2 SVGIG (reference sequence). This CDR3 comprises 15 residues. After removal of 2 bases from V and 3 bases from J, the junction contained 7 bases not matched to a gene. In DNA form, the CDR3 reads TGTGCCTGGAGTCAAGCGGGGGGCGGTAAAGAGACCCAGTACTTC. Its protein is CAWSQAGGGKETQYF.

The chain joins TRBV6-5 to TRBJ1-1, with D perhaps TRBD1 (6 bases). The length of the CDR3 is 14 residues. Per the germline V gene, CDR1 is MNHEY and CDR2 is SVGAGI. V was pared by 2 bases and J by 5 bases, with 12 bases between. The CDR3 sequence is CASSYGKGVTEAFF. The CDR3 bases are TGTGCCAGCAGTTACGGAAAGGGGGTTACTGAAGCTTTCTTT.